Below are 5 T cell receptor beta chains sequenced from a single sample in a study of T-cell memory formation after mild COVID-19. TCRdb re-analysed the 5' RACE reads in MiXCR, keeping a single row per CDR3 protein. This table has hundreds of thousands of distinct CDR3 sequences, 25% to 30% appearing once. Sequencing was performed on PBMCs or a T cell subset sorted from them (not recorded which). The receptor source for this set is an adult woman who had mild COVID-19 (a few samples of this study predate the infection). Cell type and time point are not known.

This clonotype showed up just a few times. The rearrangement joins TRBV6-5 to TRBJ2-1; no clear D. Germline V gene sequence: CDR1 MNHEY, CDR2 SVGAGI. Trimming stripped 4 bases from V and 2 bases from J, with 9 bases between. This CDR3 region has 14 residues. The CDR3 DNA sequence: TGTGCCAGCAGTTCCCCTGGTCCCTACAATGAGCAGTTCTTC. Protein product: CASSSPGPYNEQFF.

This clonotype was seen a handful of times. This sequence joins TRBV20-1 and TRBJ2-2, with 14 positions matching TRBD2. The CDR3 has 16 residues. Trimming cost V 5 bases and J 4 bases; bases outside gene matches: 6. The germline CDR1 and CDR2 sequences are DFQATT and SNEGSKA (reference sequence). CDR3 amino acids: CSAPGLAGGVTGELFF. CDR3 bases: TGCAGTGCTCCCGGACTAGCGGGAGGAGTCACCGGGGAGCTGTTTTTT.

In this sample, this clonotype turned up a few times. CDR3: CASSLAGGTQGYTF. CDR3 coding DNA: TGTGCCAGCAGCTTAGCGGGGGGGACCCAAGGCTACACCTTC. V is TRBV7-2 and J is TRBJ1-2, with D maybe TRBD1 (5 bases). V dropped 0 bases and J dropped 8 bases, with 13 bases sitting between them. Germline V gene lookup returns CDR1 SGHTA and CDR2 FQGNSA. The CDR3 totals 14 residues.

The table lists this clonotype with a few counts. The chain carries TRBV5-5 and TRBJ2-4, with 7 bases that match TRBD1. Germline V gene lookup returns CDR1 SGHKS and CDR2 YYEKEE (reference sequence). This CDR3 comprises 16 residues. Losses at the gene ends were 4 bases for V and 6 bases for J; bases not matched to a gene: 13. CDR3 DNA sequence: TGTGCCAGCAGCCACACAGGGGCTGAGCTTACAAACATTCAGTACTTC. It encodes CASSHTGAELTNIQYF.

CDR3 sequence reads: CASSLAGTGGDEQYF. The CDR3 DNA reads TGTGCCAGCAGCTTGGCCGGGACAGGAGGAGACGAGCAGTACTTC. This chain uses TRBV5-5 with TRBJ2-7; TRBD1 agrees at 8 bases. After removal of 0 bases from V and 5 bases from J, the junction contained 7 bases not matched to a gene. The CDR3 runs to 15 residues. Germline values: CDR1 SGHKS, CDR2 YYEKEE (reference sequence).